The clone carrying this T cell receptor beta chain was seen at least ten times. Its antigen remains unknown. Via MiXCR, TCRdb re-called the 5' RACE reads, giving one row per CDR3 protein. The table shows 50,000 or so distinct CDR3 sequences, with 7.4% occurring only once. The data were obtained in a study of T cells after yellow fever vaccination. Overall study: Fractions with few cells were prepared using SMART-Seq v4 Ultra Low Input. The study's findings and limits: The CD4 compartment and the CD8 compartment contained a small share of clonotypes in common. It was the secondary response that reached its peak faster, day 5 versus 15, but it was weaker. The study re-detected most primary-vaccination clones after the booster (roughly 96% CD4, around 89% CD8).

The sample was CD8+ T cells sorted from PBMCs, taken approximately 15 days after the first yellow fever vaccination. This clonotype originated in a man between 18 and 29 years old who received the YFV17D yellow fever vaccine.

The CDR3 DNA sequence: TGTGCCAGCAGCCCACTAGCGGGGGACACAGATACGCAGTATTTT. Translating it yields CASSPLAGDTDTQYF. This chain connects TRBV14 to TRBJ2-3; 11 nucleotides match TRBD2. The CDR3 sequence is 15 residues long. J gave up 2 bases and V 4 bases, and 2 bases lay outside the gene matches. The germline V gene encodes CDR1 SGHDN and CDR2 FVKESK.